Below, 12 T cell receptor beta chains from the same sample are listed, as sequenced in a study of blood T cell repertoires in COVID-19. Here immunoSEQ multiplex PCR was the method, and the copy in TCRdb shows in-frame clones only, minus some. This sample yields about 160,000 clones, of which 86% are seen a single time; 3.5% to 4% belongs to the top ten. The sequenced sample consisted of peripheral blood. These receptors were obtained from an older woman with acute or convalescent COVID-19.

The rearrangement joins TRBV4-2 to TRBJ1-1; 9 bases agree with TRBD1. Germline-derived CDR1 and CDR2 are LGHNA and YNFKEQ. The V segment lost 4 bases and the J segment 6 bases; nucleotides outside the gene matches: 9. The CDR3 is 15 residues long. The CDR3 loop reads CASSPRTGEVAEAFF. CDR3 DNA: TGTGCCAGCAGCCCGCGGACAGGGGAGGTTGCTGAAGCTTTCTTT.

The chain recombines TRBV7-2 with TRBJ2-3; TRBD2 matches 7 bases. The germline CDR1 and CDR2 sequences are SGHTA and FQGNSA. The CDR3 consists of 16 residues. V dropped 1 base and J dropped 1; count of bases not matched to a gene: 5. As DNA, the CDR3 is TGTGCCAGCAGCTTAGTCCTGACTAGCCGCACAGATACGCAGTATTTT. As protein: CASSLVLTSRTDTQYF. Full variable domain (rest looked up from reference TRBV7-2 and TRBJ2-3): GAGVSQSPSNKVTEKGKDVELRCDPISGHTALYWYRQSLGQGLEFLIYFQGNSAPDKSGLPSDRFSAERTGGSVSTLTIQRTQQEDSAVYLCASSLVLTSRTDTQYFGPGTRLTVL.

The rearrangement uses TRBV4-3 and TRBJ2-1; D gene ambiguous. The CDR3 loop spans 16 amino acids. CDR1 is LGHNA and CDR2 is YSLEER in the germline V gene. Trimming pared 0 bases from V and 2 bases from J, leaving 11 bases between. In DNA form, the CDR3 reads TGCGCCAGCAGCCAAGAAACTGCCGCCACCTACAATGAGCAGTTCTTC. Residues: CASSQETAATYNEQFF.

The chain joins TRBV9 to TRBJ2-7, with 8 bases matching TRBD2. This CDR3 contains 16 residues. Germline CDR1 SGDLS, CDR2 YYNGEE. Trimming removed 4 bases from V and 2 bases from J; junction bases left unmatched: 11. The chain's CDR3 is CASSSEGLAGPYEQYF. In DNA form, the CDR3 reads TGTGCCAGCAGCTCAGAGGGGCTAGCGGGTCCCTACGAGCAGTACTTC. Based on the CDR3 plus reference TRBV9 and TRBJ2-7, the full variable domain is DSGVTQTPKHLITATGQRVTLRCSPRSGDLSVYWYQQSLDQGLQFLIQYYNGEERAKGNILERFSAQQFPDLHSELNLSSLELGDSALYFCASSSEGLAGPYEQYFGPGTRLTVT.

This sequence joins TRBV3-1 (or the pseudogene TRBV3-2) and TRBJ2-4; 8 positions agree with TRBD2. V lost 4 bases, J lost 0 bases, and 5 bases stayed unmatched. The length of the CDR3 is 16 residues. The germline V gene has CDR1 LGHDT and CDR2 YNNKEL (reference sequence). The CDR3 sequence: CASSRRGGLAKNIQYF. CDR3 in DNA: TGTGCCAGCAGCCGACGGGGGGGACTAGCCAAAAACATTCAGTACTTC.

The chain couples TRBV7-2 to TRBJ1-5, with 8 nucleotides matching TRBD1. The length of the CDR3 is 14 residues. The V segment lost 1 base and the J segment 7 bases; nucleotides outside the gene matches: 3. Looked up from germline, CDR1 is SGHTA and CDR2 is FQGNSA. CDR3 sequence reads: CASSLDRGDQPQHF. The CDR3 DNA sequence: TGTGCCAGCAGCTTAGACAGGGGGGACCAGCCCCAGCATTTT.

This clone came up a few times. The chain is built from TRBV19 and TRBJ1-5; 10 bases agree with TRBD1. V shed 5 bases, J shed 4 bases, and the junction held 5 bases outside the gene matches. Germline V gene sequence: CDR1 LNHDA, CDR2 SQIVND (reference sequence). The CDR3 extends over 15 amino acids. The CDR3, as DNA: TGTGCCAGTAGTTTCAGGACAGGGGGTAATCAGCCCCAGCATTTT. This translates into CASSFRTGGNQPQHF.

This clone was observed a few times. This sequence joins TRBV23-1 and TRBJ1-2; no clear D gene. TRBV23-1 belongs to the ORF category, with a function that is uncertain. The CDR3 length is 14 residues. Trimming stripped 0 bases from V and 5 bases from J, with 10 bases between. The CDR3 region is CASSQSRAKYGYTF. CDR3 nucleotides: TGCGCCAGCAGTCAATCGCGGGCAAAATATGGCTACACCTTC.

This clone was found once. The V call is TRBV4-2, the J call TRBJ2-4, with a weak D call TRBD2 (5 bases). The ends were cut back, 0 bases at V and 0 bases at J, with 9 bases in the middle. Germline V gene lookup returns CDR1 LGHNA and CDR2 YNFKEQ. This CDR3 has 16 amino acids. CDR3 DNA: TGTGCCAGCAGCCAAGAGACTATTATAGCCAAAAACATTCAGTACTTC. This sequence encodes CASSQETIIAKNIQYF.

The genes are TRBV7-9 and TRBJ2-5; 7 positions agree with TRBD1. The trim removed 5 bases at V and 2 bases at J, leaving 8 bases unmatched. The germline V gene has CDR1 SEHNR and CDR2 FQNEAQ (reference sequence). The CDR3 covers 15 residues. CDR3 in amino acids: CASSPIGTEQETQYF. The CDR3 bases are TGTGCCAGCAGCCCAATAGGGACAGAGCAAGAGACCCAGTACTTC.

The CDR3 coding sequence is TGTGCCAGCAGTGACTCGGTATTCGGGGGGGCCTACGAGCAGTACTTC. This codes for CASSDSVFGGAYEQYF. The chain couples TRBV6-4 to TRBJ2-7; the match to TRBD2 covers 8 bases. CDR1 and CDR2 (germline): MRHNA, SNTAGT. V dropped 0 bases and J dropped 2; count of bases not matched to a gene: 6. CDR3 size: 16 residues.

This clone showed up just a few times. This chain uses TRBV6-6 with TRBJ1-5, with D perhaps matching TRBD1 (6 bases). The CDR3 totals 16 residues. Germline V gene sequence: CDR1 MNHNY, CDR2 SVGAGI (reference sequence). V lost 6 bases and J lost 7, with 22 bases in between. Written as DNA, the CDR3 is TGTGCCAGCAGAAGACGAACCCAGGGGACTAGCCAGCCCCAGCATTTT. Its protein is CASRRRTQGTSQPQHF.